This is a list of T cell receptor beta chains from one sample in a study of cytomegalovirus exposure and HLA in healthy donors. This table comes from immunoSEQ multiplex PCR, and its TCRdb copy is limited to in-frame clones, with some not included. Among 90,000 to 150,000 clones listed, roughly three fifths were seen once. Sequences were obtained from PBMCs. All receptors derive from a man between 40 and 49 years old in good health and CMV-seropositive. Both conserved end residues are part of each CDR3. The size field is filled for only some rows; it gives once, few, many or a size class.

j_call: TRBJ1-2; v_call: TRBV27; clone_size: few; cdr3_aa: CASSDVGSSYGYTF
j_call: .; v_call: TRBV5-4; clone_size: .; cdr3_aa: CASSLAGGTGIIEQYF
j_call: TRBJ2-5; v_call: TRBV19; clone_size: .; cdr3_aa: CASSIRQGVQETQYF
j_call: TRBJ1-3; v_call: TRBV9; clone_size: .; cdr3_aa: CASSVASASGNTIYF
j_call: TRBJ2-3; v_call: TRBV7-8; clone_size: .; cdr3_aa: CASSLAGGLSFTDTQYF
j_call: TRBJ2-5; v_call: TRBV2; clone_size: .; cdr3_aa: CASSEPSEMGETQYF
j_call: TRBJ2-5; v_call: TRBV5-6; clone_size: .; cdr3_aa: CASTRPPGLQETQYF
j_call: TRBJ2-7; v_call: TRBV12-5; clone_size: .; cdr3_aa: CASGLGQESYEQYF
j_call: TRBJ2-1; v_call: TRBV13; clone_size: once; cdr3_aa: CATPIRGFGNEQFF
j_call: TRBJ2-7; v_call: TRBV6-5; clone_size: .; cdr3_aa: CASSAYRASSYEQYF
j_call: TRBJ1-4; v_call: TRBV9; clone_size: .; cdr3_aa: CASSPQGAEEKLFF
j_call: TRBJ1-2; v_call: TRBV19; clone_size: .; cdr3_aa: CASSRGSVTIANYGYTF
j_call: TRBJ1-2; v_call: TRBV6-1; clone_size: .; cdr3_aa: CASSEGRGYGYTF
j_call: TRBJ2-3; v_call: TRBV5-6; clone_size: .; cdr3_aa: CASSLYAGGSTDTQYF
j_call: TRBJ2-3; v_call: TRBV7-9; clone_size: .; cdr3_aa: CASSYRESTDTQYF
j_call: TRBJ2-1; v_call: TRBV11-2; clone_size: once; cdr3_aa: CASKPRGLRAYNEQFF
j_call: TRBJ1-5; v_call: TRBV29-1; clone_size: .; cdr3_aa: CSVVTAFNQPQHF
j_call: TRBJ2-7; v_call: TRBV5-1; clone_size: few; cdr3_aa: CASSLEGQGANEQHF
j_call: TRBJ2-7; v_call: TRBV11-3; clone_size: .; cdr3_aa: CASSLDRDYEQYF
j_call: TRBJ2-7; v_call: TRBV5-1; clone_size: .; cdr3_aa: CASSPQGAGGPHEQYF
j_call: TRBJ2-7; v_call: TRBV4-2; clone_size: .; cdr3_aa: CASSQGTSGGDQQYF
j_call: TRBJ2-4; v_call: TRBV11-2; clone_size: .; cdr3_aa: CASSRDGDIQYF
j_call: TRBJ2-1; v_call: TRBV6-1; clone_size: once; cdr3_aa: CASSQLAGQGNEQFF
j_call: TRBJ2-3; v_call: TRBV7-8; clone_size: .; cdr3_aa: CASSLSFATGTDTQYF
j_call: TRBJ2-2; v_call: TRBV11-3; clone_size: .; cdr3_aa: CASSRRLAANTGELFF
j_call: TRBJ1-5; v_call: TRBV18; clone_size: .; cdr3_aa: CASSPAGRSNQPQHF